A single TCR beta chain is shown here with its context. Its target is unknown. This entry is derived from a study of shared clonotypes between healthy human individuals. Study conclusions and caveats: Donors were few, which limited the genetic and exposure-history diversity represented.

Germline trimming cut 3 bases from V and 5 bases from J; bases unmatched to any gene: 4. The CDR3 sequence is 14 residues long. Germline V CDR1 and CDR2: LNHDA, SQIVND (reference sequence). A deep-level run was used for the assay. Several immunoSEQ plates received, in even portions, the genomic DNA of each subset. Clones were read by immunoSEQ multiplex PCR, and TCRdb kept only the in-frame ones, dropping some. In the table there are fewer than 550,000 clones, over 60% of which are singletons. Some 90 million PBMCs went into genomic DNA for unsorted samples. The receptor was isolated from a woman aged 40 to 50 in good health. Some clones in this sample may be carry-over from other donors' samples. This chain joins TRBV19 and TRBJ1-2, with 9 bases that match TRBD1. Specimen: PBMCs. The CDR3, as DNA: TGTGCCAGTAGTATGGGGACAGGGATGTATGGCTACACCTTC. Translating gives CASSMGTGMYGYTF.